This T cell receptor (beta chain) was identified during a study of blood T cell repertoires in COVID-19 (TCRdb year 2020). About the study as a whole: The collaborator samples originated in the United States, Italy and Spain and spanned the acute and convalescent phases of COVID-19. The prospective study material was composed of cDNA or gDNA derived from T cells, B-cell-depleted T cells, or PBMCs. Subjects who had been exposed to COVID-19, were actively infected with it, or had recovered from it provided the deeply sampled blood TCRbeta repertoires that made up the dataset. The repertoires were made available in a free public database intended to serve as a resource for research on the immune response to SARS-CoV-2. The samples were drawn from the first 160 participants of the ongoing ImmuneRACE study and from under 1,500 subjects provided by 6 global collaborators. A de-identified subject ID, COVID-19 status, age in years and sex were almost always included in the sample metadata. Where HLA class I and class II types were available, the types were taken from metadata supplied by the sample provider, not from assay-based typing. Overall results and qualifications from the work: Clinical and demographic metadata were provided uncurated, with the amount varying by source and participant.

Each collaborating institution followed its own protocols to collect whole blood in K2EDTA tubes. For TCRbeta analysis, collaborators shipped samples as frozen whole blood, isolated PBMCs, or DNA extracted from either of those sample types. The germline V gene encodes CDR1 SGHAT and CDR2 FQNNGV. The germline ends are 11 bases apart after V is trimmed by 5 bases and J by 7 bases. Counted from cysteine to phenylalanine, this CDR3 has 12 amino acids. Only the CDR3 DNA stays, 36 bases, in frame from base 1. The sample holds one count of this clone. What this receptor recognizes is not known. No much larger clone exists at a distance of one base, and base qualities are not known. TCRbeta CDR3 regions were amplified from genomic DNA by means of the immunoSEQ Assay, a bias-controlled multiplex PCR. The study's own analysis went as follows. The number of nucleated cells in each sample was estimated by amplification of reference gene primers within the assay. To quantify the absolute abundance of each unique TCRbeta CDR3 rearrangement, sequence reads were collapsed and filtered. For each sample, productive Simpson clonality was calculated as the square root of Simpson's diversity index across productive rearrangements. TCRdb stores this immuneACCESS table with in-frame sequences only. Part of the clones is absent; in the studies checked, under half of the shortfall reflects unresolved V genes, and no reason is known for the rest. The D gene and trimming were derived from the DNA, and the V and J assignments and clone size from that table. The sample records 35,000 to 45,000 clones, more than 70% of which are singletons. The ten top clones hold 3.7% of the sample.

Sequenced input: peripheral blood. The receptor comes from a human donor in a cohort sampled during active COVID-19. This receptor chain uses TRBV11-2 and TRBJ1-2; the D gene is perhaps TRBD1, from 5 matching bases. The DNA is as follows: TGTGCCAGCAGCCCAGGGTTGGCTGGCTACACCTTC. This gives the protein CASSPGLAGYTF.